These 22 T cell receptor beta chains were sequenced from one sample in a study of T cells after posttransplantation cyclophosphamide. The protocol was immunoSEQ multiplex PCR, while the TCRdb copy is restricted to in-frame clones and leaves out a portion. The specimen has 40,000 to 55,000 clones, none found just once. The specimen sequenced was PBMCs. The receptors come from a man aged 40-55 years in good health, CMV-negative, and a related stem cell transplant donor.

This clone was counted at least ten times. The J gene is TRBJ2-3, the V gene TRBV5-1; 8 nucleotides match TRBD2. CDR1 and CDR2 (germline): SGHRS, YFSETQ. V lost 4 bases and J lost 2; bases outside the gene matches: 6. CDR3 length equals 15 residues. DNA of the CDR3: TGCGCCAGCAGCCGAGCGGGAGTATACACAGATACGCAGTATTTT. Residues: CASSRAGVYTDTQYF.

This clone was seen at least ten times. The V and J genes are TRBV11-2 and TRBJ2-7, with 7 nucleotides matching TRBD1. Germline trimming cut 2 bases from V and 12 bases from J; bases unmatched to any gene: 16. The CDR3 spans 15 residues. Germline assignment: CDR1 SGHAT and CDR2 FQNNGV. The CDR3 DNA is TGTGCCAGCAGCTTATTCGCACGACAGGGTGGTCGACCGTACTTC. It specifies CASSLFARQGGRPYF.

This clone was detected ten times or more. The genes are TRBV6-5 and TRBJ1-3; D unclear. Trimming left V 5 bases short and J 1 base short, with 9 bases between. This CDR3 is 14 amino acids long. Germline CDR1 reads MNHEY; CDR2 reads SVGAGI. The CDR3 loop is CASSDIMSGNTIYF. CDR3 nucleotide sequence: TGTGCCAGCAGTGACATCATGTCTGGAAACACCATATATTTT.

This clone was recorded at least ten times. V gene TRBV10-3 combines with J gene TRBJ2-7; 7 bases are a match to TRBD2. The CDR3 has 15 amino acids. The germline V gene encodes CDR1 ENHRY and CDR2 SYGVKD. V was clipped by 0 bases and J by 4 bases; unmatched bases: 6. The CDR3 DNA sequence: TGTGCCATCAGTGAGTCGGGGGGGAAGGAGTACGAGCAGTACTTC. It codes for CAISESGGKEYEQYF.

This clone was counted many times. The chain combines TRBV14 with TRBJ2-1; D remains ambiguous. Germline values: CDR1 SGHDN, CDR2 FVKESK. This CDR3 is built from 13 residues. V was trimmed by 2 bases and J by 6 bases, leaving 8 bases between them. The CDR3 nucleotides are TGTGCCAGCAGCCAAAGCGTGTCCAATGAGCAGTTCTTC. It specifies CASSQSVSNEQFF.

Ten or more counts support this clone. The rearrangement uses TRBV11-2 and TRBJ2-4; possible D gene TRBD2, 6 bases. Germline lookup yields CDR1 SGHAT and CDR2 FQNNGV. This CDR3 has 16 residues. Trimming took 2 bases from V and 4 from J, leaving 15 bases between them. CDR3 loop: CASSLRDWGSKNIQYF. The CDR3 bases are TGTGCCAGCAGCTTAAGGGACTGGGGAAGTAAAAACATTCAGTACTTC. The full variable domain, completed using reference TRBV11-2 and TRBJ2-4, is EAGVAQSPRYKIIEKRQSVAFWCNPISGHATLYWYQQILGQGPKLLIQFQNNGVVDDSQLPKDRFSAERLKGVDSTLKIQPAKLEDSAVYLCASSLRDWGSKNIQYFGAGTRLSVL.

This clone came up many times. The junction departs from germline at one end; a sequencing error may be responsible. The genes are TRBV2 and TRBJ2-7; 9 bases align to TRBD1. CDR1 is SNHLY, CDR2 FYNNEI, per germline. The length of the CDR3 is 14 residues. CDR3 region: CASKILGTGSSEGF. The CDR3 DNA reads TGTGCCAGCAAAATCCTTGGGACAGGGAGTAGCGAGGGGTTC.

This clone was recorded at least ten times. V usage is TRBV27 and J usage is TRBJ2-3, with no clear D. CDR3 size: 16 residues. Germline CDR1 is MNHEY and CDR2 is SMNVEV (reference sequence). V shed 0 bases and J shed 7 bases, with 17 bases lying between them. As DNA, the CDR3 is TGTGCCAGCAGTTTATCGAGCTTTAAGCCGGTTCATACGCAGTATTTT. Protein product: CASSLSSFKPVHTQYF.

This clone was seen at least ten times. The CDR3 loop is CASSLAAGGYEQYF. CDR3 coding DNA: TGTGCCAGCAGTTTGGCAGCGGGAGGCTACGAGCAGTACTTC. The chain carries TRBV27 and TRBJ2-7; 9 nucleotides agree with TRBD2. Per the germline V gene, CDR1 is MNHEY and CDR2 is SMNVEV (reference sequence). The CDR3 is made up of 14 amino acids. The trim removed 3 bases at V and 3 bases at J, leaving 3 bases unmatched.

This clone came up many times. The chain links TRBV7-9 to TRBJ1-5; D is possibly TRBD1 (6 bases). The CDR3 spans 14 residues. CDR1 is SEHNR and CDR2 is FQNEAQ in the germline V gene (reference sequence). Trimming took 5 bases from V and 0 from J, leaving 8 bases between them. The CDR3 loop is CASSRGASNQPQHF. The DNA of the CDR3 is TGTGCCAGCAGCCGGGGGGCTAGCAATCAGCCCCAGCATTTT.

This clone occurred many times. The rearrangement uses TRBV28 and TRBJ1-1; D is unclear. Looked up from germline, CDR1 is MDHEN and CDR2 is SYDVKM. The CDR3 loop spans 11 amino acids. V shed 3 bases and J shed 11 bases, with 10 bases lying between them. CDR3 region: CASSFSRVAFF. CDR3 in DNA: TGTGCCAGCAGTTTTAGTCGCGTCGCTTTCTTT.

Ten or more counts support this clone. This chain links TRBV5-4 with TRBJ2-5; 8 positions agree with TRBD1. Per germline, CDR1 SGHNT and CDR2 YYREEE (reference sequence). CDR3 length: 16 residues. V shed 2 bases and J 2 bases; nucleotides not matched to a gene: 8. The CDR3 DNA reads TGTGCCAGCAGCTTTAGACAGGGGTTGTCGCAAGAGACCCAGTACTTC. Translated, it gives CASSFRQGLSQETQYF.

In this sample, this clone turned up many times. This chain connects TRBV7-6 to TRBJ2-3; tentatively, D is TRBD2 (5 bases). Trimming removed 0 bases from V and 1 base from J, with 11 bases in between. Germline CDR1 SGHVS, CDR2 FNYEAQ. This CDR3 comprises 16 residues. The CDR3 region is CASSLAPGIGTDTQYF. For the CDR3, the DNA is TGTGCCAGCAGCTTAGCGCCGGGGATCGGCACAGATACGCAGTATTTT.

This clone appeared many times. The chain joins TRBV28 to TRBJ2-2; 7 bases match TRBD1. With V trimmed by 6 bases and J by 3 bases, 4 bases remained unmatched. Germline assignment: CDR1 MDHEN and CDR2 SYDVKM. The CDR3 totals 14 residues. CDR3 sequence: CASRGTGDTGELFF. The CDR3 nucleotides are TGTGCCAGCAGGGGCACAGGGGACACCGGGGAGCTGTTTTTT.

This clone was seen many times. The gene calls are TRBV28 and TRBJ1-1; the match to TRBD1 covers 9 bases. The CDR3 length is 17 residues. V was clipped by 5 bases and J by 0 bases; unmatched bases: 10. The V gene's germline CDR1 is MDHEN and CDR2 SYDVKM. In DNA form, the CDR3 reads TGTGCCAGCAGTCTCAACTACAGGGGGCAACTGAACACTGAAGCTTTCTTT. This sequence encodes CASSLNYRGQLNTEAFF.

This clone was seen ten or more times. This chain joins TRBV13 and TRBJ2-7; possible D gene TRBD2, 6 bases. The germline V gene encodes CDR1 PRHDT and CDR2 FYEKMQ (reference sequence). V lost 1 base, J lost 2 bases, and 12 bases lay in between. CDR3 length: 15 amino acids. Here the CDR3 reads CASSLAGTAPYEQYF. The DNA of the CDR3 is TGTGCCAGCAGCTTAGCCGGGACTGCTCCCTACGAGCAGTACTTC.

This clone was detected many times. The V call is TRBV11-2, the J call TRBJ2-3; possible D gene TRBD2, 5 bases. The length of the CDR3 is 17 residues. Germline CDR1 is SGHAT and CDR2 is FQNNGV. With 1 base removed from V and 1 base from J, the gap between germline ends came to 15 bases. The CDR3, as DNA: TGTGCCAGCAGCTTAGGCACTAGAGTCGCAGGCACAGATACGCAGTATTTT. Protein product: CASSLGTRVAGTDTQYF.

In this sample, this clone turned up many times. The CDR3 here is CASSEVDQVNTGELFF. For the CDR3, the DNA is TGTGCCAGCAGTGAAGTAGATCAGGTGAACACCGGGGAGCTGTTTTTT. This rearrangement joins TRBV6-1 to TRBJ2-2; D not certain. Trimming cost V 1 base and J 1 base, with 10 bases left between them. From germline, CDR1 is MNHNS and CDR2 SASEGT. The CDR3 is 16 residues long.

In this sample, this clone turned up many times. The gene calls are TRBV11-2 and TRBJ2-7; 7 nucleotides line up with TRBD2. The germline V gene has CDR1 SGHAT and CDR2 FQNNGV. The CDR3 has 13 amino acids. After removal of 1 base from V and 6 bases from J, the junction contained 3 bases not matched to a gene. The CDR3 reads CASSLGTSLEQYF. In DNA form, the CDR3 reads TGTGCCAGCAGCTTAGGGACTAGTCTCGAGCAGTACTTC.

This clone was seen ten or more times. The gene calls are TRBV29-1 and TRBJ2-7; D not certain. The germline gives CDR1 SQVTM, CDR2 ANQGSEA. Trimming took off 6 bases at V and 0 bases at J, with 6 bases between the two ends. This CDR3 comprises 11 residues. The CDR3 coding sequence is TGCAGCGTGTTCAGCTCCTACGAGCAGTACTTC. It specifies CSVFSSYEQYF.

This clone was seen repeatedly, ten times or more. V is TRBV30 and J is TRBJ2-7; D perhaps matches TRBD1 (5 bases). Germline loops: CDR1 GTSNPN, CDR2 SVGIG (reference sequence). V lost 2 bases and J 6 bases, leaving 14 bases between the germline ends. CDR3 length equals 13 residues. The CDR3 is CAWSQGPRREQYF. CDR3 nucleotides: TGTGCCTGGAGTCAGGGCCCGCGCCGCGAGCAGTACTTC.

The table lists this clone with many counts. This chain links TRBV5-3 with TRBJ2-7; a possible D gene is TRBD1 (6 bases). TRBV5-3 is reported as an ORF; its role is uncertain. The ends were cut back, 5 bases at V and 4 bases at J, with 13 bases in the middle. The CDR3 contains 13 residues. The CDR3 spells CARSSRTVYEQYF. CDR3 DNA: TGTGCCAGAAGTTCTCGGACAGTATACGAGCAGTACTTC.